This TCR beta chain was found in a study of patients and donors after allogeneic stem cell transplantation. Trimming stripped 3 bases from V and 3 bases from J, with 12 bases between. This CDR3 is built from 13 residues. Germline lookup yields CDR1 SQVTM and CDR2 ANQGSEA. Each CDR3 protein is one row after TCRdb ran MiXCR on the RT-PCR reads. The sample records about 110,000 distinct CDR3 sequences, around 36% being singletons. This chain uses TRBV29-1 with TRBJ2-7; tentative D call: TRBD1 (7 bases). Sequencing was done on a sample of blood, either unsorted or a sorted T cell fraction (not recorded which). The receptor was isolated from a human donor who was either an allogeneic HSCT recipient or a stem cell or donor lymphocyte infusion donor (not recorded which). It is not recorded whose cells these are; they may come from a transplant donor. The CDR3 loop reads CSVDTGEDYEQYF. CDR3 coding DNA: TGCAGCGTTGACACAGGGGAGGACTACGAGCAGTACTTC.